This T cell receptor (beta chain) was recorded in a study of CDR3 diversity in severe acne. TCRdb called the PCR reads again in MiXCR, with one record for every CDR3 protein. The table shows around 100,000 distinct CDR3 sequences, with around 56% occurring only once. Looked up from germline, CDR1 is KGHDR and CDR2 is SFDVKD. The CDR3 runs 13 residues. V shed 5 bases and J shed 2 bases, with 8 bases lying between them. This receptor was taken from a male donor with acne. The chain employs TRBV24-1 and TRBJ1-1; D remains unclear. Sequencing was done on a sample of blood. In DNA, the CDR3 is TGTGCCACCAGTGCCGGGGTAAACACTGAAGCTTTCTTT. Protein product: CATSAGVNTEAFF.